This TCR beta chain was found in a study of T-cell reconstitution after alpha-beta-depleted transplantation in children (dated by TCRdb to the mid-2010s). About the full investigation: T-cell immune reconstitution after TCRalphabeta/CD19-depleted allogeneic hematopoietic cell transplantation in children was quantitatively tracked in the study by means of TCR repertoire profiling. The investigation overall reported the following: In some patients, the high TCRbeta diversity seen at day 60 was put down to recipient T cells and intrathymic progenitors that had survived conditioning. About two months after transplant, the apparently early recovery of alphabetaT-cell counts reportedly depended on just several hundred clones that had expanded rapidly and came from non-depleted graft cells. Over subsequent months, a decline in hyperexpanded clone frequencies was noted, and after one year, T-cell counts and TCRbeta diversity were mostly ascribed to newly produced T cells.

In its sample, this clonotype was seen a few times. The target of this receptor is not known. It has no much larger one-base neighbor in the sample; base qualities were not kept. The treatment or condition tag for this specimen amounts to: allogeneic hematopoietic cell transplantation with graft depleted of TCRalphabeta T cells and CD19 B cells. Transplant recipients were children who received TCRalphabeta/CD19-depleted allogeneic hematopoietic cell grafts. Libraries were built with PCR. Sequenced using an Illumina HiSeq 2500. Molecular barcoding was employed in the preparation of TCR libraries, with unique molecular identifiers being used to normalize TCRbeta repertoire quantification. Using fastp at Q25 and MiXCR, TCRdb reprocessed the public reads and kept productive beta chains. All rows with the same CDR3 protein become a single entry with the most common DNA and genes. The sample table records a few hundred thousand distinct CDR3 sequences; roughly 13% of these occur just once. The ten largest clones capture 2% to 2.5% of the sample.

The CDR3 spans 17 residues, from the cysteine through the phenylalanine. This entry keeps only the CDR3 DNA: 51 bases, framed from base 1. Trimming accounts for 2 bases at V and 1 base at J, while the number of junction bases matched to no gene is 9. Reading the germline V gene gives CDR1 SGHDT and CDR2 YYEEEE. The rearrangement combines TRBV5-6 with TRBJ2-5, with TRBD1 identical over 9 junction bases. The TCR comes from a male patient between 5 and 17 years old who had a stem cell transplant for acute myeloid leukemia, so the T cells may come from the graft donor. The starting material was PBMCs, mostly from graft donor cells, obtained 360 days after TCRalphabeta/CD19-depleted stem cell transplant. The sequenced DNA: TGTGCCAGCAGCTTTCGGGGGACAGGGTTTTTCCAAGAGACCCAGTACTTC. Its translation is CASSFRGTGFFQETQYF. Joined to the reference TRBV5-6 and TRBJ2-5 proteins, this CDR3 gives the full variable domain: DAGVTQSPTHLIKTRGQQVTLRCSPKSGHDTVSWYQQALGQGPQFIFQYYEEEERQRGNFPDRFSGHQFPNYSSELNVNALLLGDSALYLCASSFRGTGFFQETQYFGPGTRLLVL.